The clone carrying this TCR beta chain was seen ten or more times. Antigen specificity is unknown. The sample originates from a study of CD8+CD57+ T cells in acquired aplastic anemia. According to the study, genomic DNA was the template for TCR beta VDJ and CDR3 profiling. One entry per CDR3 protein results from TCRdb running MiXCR on the reads. Of approximately 99,000 distinct CDR3 sequences listed, 50% to 65% are singletons. Whole-study results and caveats: Patients and controls turned out to have twenty-nine CD8+ CDR3 sequences in common.

The CDR3 has 14 amino acids. The germline V gene has CDR1 SGDLS and CDR2 YYNGEE. V shed 4 bases and J shed 8 bases, with 18 bases lying between them. Specimen: sorted CD4+, CD8+, or CD8+CD57+ T cells (not recorded which) from PBMCs. This receptor was obtained from a human donor in good health, serving as a control. The V gene is TRBV9, the J gene TRBJ2-5, with D perhaps TRBD1 (5 bases). For the CDR3, the DNA is TGTGCCAGCAGCCCCTCTCAGGGCCAAAAAACCCAGTACTTC. Its protein product is CASSPSQGQKTQYF.